These T cell receptor beta chains were read from a single sample in a study of persistence of HIV-infected CD4 T cells. The table came from immunoSEQ multiplex PCR; TCRdb's copy has only in-frame clones and leaves some out. The sample carries about 13,000 clones, roughly 66% recorded once. No antigen has been identified for these receptors. Sequencing was performed on CD4+ T cells sorted from PBMCs after roughly 18-hour stimulation, taken from a patient who received antiretroviral therapy. The receptors were gathered from an adult man with HIV who was CMV-seropositive. The CDR3 runs from the conserved cysteine through the conserved F or W. D genes are given only for firm matches. The listing skips clone size in some rows; elsewhere it reads once, few, many or a size class.

J,size,V,D,CDR3,DNA
TRBJ2-3,.,TRBV7-9,TRBD2,CASSLAGAGGSTDTQYF,TGTGCCAGCAGCTTAGCAGGAGCGGGAGGCTCCACAGATACGCAGTATTTT
TRBJ1-5,medium-sized,TRBV6-5,TRBD1,CASRGGGGNQPQHF,TGTGCCAGCAGGGGAGGGGGCGGTAATCAGCCCCAGCATTTT
TRBJ2-5,.,TRBV6-1,.,CASSEGTTQYF,TGTGCCAGCAGTGAAGGTACGACCCAGTACTTC
TRBJ2-6,.,TRBV5-1,.,CASSLGGGYGANVLTF,TGCGCCAGCAGCTTGGGAGGGGGTTATGGGGCCAACGTCCTGACTTTC
TRBJ2-1,.,TRBV29-1,TRBD1,CSVNRGIGNEQFF,TGCAGCGTTAACAGGGGAATAGGCAATGAGCAGTTCTTC
TRBJ2-1,.,TRBV6-5,.,CASSTVSYNEQFF,TGTGCCAGCAGTACCGTGTCCTACAATGAGCAGTTCTTC
TRBJ1-1,once,TRBV7-2,.,CASSFWGNTEAFF,TGTGCCAGCAGCTTTTGGGGAAACACTGAAGCTTTCTTT
TRBJ2-1,.,TRBV2,TRBD2,CASIRTSSHNEQFF,TGTGCCAGCATTAGGACTAGCAGCCACAATGAGCAGTTCTTC
TRBJ1-4,.,TRBV7-9,.,CASSVGSAPNEKLFF,TGTGCCAGCAGCGTCGGCTCCGCACCTAATGAAAAACTGTTTTTT
TRBJ1-2,few,TRBV28,.,CASSLSRDGLTYGYTF,TGTGCCAGCAGTTTAAGTCGGGACGGATTGACCTATGGCTACACCTTC
TRBJ1-2,.,TRBV6-2/TRBV6-3,TRBD1,CASSLTDRRRGYTF,TGTGCCAGCAGTCTCACGGACAGGCGTCGTGGCTACACCTTC
TRBJ2-1,.,TRBV20-1,TRBD2,CSASRSGRRNEQFF,TGCAGTGCTAGTCGTAGCGGGAGAAGGAATGAGCAGTTCTTC
TRBJ2-6,.,TRBV3-1/TRBV3-2,.,CASSLTKTGANVLTF,TGTGCCAGCAGCCTAACTAAAACCGGGGCCAACGTCCTGACTTTC
TRBJ2-1,.,TRBV20-1,.,CSASGVDEQFF,TGCAGTGCTTCCGGGGTGGATGAGCAGTTCTTC
TRBJ1-5,few,TRBV28,.,CASGLEGNQPQHF,TGTGCCAGCGGGTTGGAGGGCAATCAGCCCCAGCATTTT
TRBJ2-7,few,TRBV11-3,TRBD1,CASSSGQGPYEQYF,TGTGCCAGCAGCTCGGGACAGGGCCCCTACGAGCAGTACTTC
TRBJ2-1,.,TRBV14,TRBD2,CASSPLAGAPYNEQFF,TGTGCCAGCAGCCCGCTAGCGGGGGCCCCCTACAATGAGCAGTTCTTC
TRBJ1-5,once,TRBV5-1,.,CASSLGSGSGQPQHF,TGCGCCAGCAGCTTGGGGTCAGGTAGCGGTCAGCCCCAGCATTTT
TRBJ1-4,.,TRBV11-2,.,CASSLDRGTNEKLFF,TGTGCCAGCAGCTTAGATCGGGGAACTAATGAAAAACTGTTTTTT
TRBJ2-2,.,TRBV5-1,.,CASSLVWGSATGELFF,TGCGCCAGCAGCTTGGTCTGGGGGTCGGCCACCGGGGAGCTGTTTTTT
TRBJ1-1,.,TRBV18,TRBD1,CASSPTGQNPNTEAFF,TGTGCCAGCTCACCAACGGGACAGAACCCTAACACTGAAGCTTTCTTT
TRBJ2-1,.,TRBV4-2,TRBD2,CASSHSGGATVYNEQFF,TGTGCCAGCAGCCATAGCGGGGGGGCCACGGTTTACAATGAGCAGTTCTTC
TRBJ1-3,.,TRBV29-1,.,CSVMKMAGSGNTIYF,TGCAGCGTAATGAAAATGGCGGGCTCTGGAAACACCATATATTTT
TRBJ2-1,.,TRBV29-1,.,CSSGQNRGGEQFF,TGCAGCTCGGGACAGAACAGGGGGGGTGAGCAGTTCTTC
TRBJ2-3,.,TRBV7-2,TRBD2,CASSSRIAGIRDTQYF,TGTGCCAGCAGCTCGAGAATAGCGGGGATCCGAGATACGCAGTATTTT
TRBJ1-3,.,TRBV7-2,.,CASSRNRFSGNTIYF,TGTGCCAGCAGCAGAAACAGGTTCTCTGGAAACACCATATATTTT
TRBJ2-2,.,TRBV7-2,TRBD1,CASSLGTGETGELFF,TGTGCCAGCAGCTTAGGGACAGGGGAAACCGGGGAGCTGTTTTTT